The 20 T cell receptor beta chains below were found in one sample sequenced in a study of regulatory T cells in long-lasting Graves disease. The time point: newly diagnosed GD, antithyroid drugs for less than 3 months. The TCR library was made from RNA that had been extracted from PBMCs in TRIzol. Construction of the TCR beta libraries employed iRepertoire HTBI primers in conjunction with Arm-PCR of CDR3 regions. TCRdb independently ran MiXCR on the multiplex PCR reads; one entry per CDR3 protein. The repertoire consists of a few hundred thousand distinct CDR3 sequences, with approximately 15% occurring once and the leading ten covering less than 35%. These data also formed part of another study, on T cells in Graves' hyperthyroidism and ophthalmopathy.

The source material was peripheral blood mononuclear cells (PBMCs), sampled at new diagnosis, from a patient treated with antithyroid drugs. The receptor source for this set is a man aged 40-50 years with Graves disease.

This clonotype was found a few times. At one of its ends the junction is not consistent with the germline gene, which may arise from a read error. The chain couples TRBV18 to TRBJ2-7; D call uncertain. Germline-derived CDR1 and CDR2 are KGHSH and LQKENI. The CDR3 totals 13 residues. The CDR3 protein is CATSPPSTYEQYF. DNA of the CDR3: TGTGCCACCTCACCACCGTCGACCTACGAGCAGTACTTC.

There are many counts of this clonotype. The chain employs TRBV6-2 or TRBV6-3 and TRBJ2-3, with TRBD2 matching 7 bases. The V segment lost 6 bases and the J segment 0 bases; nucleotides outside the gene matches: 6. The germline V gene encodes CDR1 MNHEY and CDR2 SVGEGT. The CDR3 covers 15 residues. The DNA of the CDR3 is TGTGCCAGCAGCATGGGACTACCGAGCACAGATACGCAGTATTTT. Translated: CASSMGLPSTDTQYF.

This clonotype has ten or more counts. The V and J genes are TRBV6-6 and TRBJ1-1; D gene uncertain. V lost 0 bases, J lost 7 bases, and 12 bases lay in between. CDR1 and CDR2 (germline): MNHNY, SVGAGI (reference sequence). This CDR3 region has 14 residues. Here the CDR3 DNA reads TGTGCCAGCAGTTACTCGATGGGCAGAATTGAAGCTTTCTTT. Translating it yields CASSYSMGRIEAFF.

The CDR3 sequence: CATSRAQGFNEKLFF. The CDR3 region has the DNA TGTGCCACCAGCAGAGCCCAGGGGTTTAATGAAAAACTGTTTTTT. J is TRBJ1-4 and V is TRBV15; D perhaps matches TRBD1 (6 bases). V lost 1 base and J 4 bases, leaving 10 bases between the germline ends. This CDR3 has 15 amino acids. Germline values: CDR1 LNHNV, CDR2 YYDKDF (reference sequence). Complete variable domain (other parts from reference TRBV15 and TRBJ1-4): DAMVIQNPRYQVTQFGKPVTLSCSQTLNHNVMYWYQQKSSQAPKLLFHYYDKDFNNEADTPDNFQSRRPNTSFCFLDIRSPGLGDTAMYLCATSRAQGFNEKLFFGSGTQLSVL.

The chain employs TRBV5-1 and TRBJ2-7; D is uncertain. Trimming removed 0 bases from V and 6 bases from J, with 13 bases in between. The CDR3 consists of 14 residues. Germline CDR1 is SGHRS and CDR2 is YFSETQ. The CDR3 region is CASSLDTVLSEQYF. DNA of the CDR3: TGCGCCAGCAGCTTGGACACGGTTTTGAGCGAGCAGTACTTC.

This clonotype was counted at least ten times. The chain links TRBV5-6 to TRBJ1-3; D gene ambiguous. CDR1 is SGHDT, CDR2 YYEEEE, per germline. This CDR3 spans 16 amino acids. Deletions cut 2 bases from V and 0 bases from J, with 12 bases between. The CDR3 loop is CASSFRLQSSGNTIYF. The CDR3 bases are TGTGCCAGCAGCTTCCGACTCCAGAGCTCTGGAAACACCATATATTTT.

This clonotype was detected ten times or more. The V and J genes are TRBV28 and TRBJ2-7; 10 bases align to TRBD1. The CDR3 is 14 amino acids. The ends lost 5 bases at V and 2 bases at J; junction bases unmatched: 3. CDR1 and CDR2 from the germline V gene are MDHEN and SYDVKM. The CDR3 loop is CASSEDRGAYEQYF. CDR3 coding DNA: TGTGCCAGCAGTGAGGACAGGGGGGCCTACGAGCAGTACTTC.

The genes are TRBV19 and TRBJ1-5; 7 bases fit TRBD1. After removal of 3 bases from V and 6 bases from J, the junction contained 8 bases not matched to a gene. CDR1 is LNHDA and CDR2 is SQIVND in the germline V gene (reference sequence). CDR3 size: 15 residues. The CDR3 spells CASSILAGGSQPQHF. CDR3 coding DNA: TGTGCCAGTAGTATTTTGGCAGGGGGTAGTCAGCCCCAGCATTTT.

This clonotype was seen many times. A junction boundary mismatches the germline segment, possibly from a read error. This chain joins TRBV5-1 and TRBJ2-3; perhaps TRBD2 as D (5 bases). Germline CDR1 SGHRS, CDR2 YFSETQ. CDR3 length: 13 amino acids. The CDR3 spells CASSFGDADTQYF. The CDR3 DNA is TGTGCCAGCAGCTTCGGGGATGCAGATACGCAGTATTTT.

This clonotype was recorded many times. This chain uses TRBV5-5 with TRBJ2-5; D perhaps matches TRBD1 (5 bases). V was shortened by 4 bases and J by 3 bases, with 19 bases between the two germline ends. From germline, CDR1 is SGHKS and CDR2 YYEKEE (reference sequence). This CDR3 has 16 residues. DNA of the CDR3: TGTGCCAGCAGCAAATACGCCAGGGCGCGAGAAGAGACCCAGTACTTC. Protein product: CASSKYARAREETQYF.

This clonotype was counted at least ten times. The CDR3 DNA reads as TGTGCCACCAGTGATACAGGAGTGCTCCAAGAGACCCAGTACTTC. Translated: CATSDTGVLQETQYF. The rearrangement joins TRBV24-1 to TRBJ2-5; D might be TRBD1 (5 bases). The CDR3 totals 15 residues. V was shortened by 3 bases and J by 1 base, with 11 bases between the two germline ends. Looked up from germline, CDR1 is KGHDR and CDR2 is SFDVKD.

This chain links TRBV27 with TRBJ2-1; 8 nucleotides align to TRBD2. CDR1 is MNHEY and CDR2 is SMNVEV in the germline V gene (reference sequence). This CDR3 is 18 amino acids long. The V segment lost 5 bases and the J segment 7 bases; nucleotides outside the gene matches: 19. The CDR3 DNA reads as TGTGCCAGCAGTCACAGGGTGGGTCGGGGGGGCCGATTGAATGAGCAGTTCTTC. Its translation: CASSHRVGRGGRLNEQFF.

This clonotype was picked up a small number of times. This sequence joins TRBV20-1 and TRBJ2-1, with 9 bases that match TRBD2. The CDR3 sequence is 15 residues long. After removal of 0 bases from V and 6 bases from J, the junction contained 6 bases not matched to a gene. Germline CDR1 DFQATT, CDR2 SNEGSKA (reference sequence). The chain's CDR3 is CSARERRGGFNEQFF. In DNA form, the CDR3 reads TGCAGTGCTAGAGAAAGGCGGGGGGGGTTCAATGAGCAGTTCTTC.

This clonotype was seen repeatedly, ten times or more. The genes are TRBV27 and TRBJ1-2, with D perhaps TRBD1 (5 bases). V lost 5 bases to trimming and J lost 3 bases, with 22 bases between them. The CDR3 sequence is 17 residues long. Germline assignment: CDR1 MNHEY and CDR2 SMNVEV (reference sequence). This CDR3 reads CASSTQIRAGGDYGYTF. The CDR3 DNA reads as TGTGCCAGCAGTACCCAGATACGCGCTGGGGGGGACTATGGCTACACCTTC.

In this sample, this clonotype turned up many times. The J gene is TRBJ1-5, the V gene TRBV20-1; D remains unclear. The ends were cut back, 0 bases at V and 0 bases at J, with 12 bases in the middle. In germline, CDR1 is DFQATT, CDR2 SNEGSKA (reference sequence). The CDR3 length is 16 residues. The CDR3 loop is CSARDPADYSNQPQHF. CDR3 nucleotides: TGCAGTGCTAGAGATCCCGCAGACTATAGCAATCAGCCCCAGCATTTT.

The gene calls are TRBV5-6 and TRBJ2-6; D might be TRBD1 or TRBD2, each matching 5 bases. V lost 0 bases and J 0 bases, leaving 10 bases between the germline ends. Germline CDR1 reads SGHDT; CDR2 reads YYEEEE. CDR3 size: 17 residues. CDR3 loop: CASSLGGRLSGANVLTF. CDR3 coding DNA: TGTGCCAGCAGCTTGGGGGGACGGCTCTCTGGGGCCAACGTCCTGACTTTC.

The CDR3 protein is CASRRGGRANVLTF. CDR3 DNA: TGTGCCAGCAGAAGGGGCGGGCGGGCCAACGTCCTGACTTTC. The chain uses TRBV5-6 and TRBJ2-6, with D perhaps assigned TRBD1 or TRBD2 (5 bases each). This CDR3 is 14 amino acids long. Trimming cost V 5 bases and J 5 bases, with 11 bases left between them. Germline CDR1 reads SGHDT; CDR2 reads YYEEEE.

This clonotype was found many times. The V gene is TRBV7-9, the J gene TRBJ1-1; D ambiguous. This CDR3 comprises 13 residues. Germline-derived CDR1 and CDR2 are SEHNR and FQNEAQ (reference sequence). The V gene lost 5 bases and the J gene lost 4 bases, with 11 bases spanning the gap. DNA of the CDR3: TGTGCCAGCAGCGTCGGAGGAGGCACTGAAGCTTTCTTT. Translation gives CASSVGGGTEAFF. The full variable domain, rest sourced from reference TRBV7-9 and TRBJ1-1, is DTGVSQNPRHKITKRGQNVTFRCDPISEHNRLYWYRQTLGQGPEFLTYFQNEAQLEKSRLLSDRFSAERPKGSFSTLEIQRTEQGDSAMYLCASSVGGGTEAFFGQGTRLTVV.

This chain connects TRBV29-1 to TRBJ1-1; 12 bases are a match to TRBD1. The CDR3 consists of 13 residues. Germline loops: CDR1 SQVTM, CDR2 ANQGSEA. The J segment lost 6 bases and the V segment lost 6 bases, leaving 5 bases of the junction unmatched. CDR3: CSVGTGGSAEAFF. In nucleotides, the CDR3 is TGCAGCGTCGGGACAGGGGGCTCCGCTGAAGCTTTCTTT.

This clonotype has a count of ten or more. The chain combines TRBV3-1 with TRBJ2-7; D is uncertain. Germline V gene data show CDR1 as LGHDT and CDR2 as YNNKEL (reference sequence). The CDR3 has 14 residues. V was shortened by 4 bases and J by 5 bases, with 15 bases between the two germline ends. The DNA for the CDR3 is TGTGCCAGCAGCCCCTCCGGAACGGTCAACGAGCAGTACTTC. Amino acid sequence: CASSPSGTVNEQYF.